This T cell receptor beta chain derives from a study of Ad26.COV2.S vaccination and SARS-CoV-2 variants. Study-wide points: After vaccination, reports described spike-specific CD8+ and CD4+ T cell responses as showing substantial breadth. It is possible that the TCR breadth and depth analyses underestimated the total T cell responses.

Germline V gives CDR1 SGHDT, CDR2 YYEEEE. V trimming: 3 bases; J trimming: 5 bases; junction bases outside the gene matches: 3. The CDR3 sequence is 13 residues long. TCRdb keeps only in-frame clones here, not all; method: immunoSEQ multiplex PCR. The sample includes 300,000 to 400,000 clones, 75% to 90% of them seen just once. This clone occurred once. Its antigen is not known. Treatment defined: some 20 received Ad26.COV2.S at low or high dose, single or two shots; 5 received placebo; per-sample allocation not given. It was on day 63 after the first vaccine or placebo injection that samples were taken.

The sequence came from a person aged 18 to 65 who received the Ad26.COV2.S COVID-19 vaccine or a placebo. The rearrangement uses TRBV5-6 and TRBJ2-5, with TRBD1 identical over 8 bases. The specimen was peripheral blood, collected in a trial of Ad26.COV2.S vaccine versus placebo. The CDR3 bases are TGTGCCAGCAGCTGGACAGGGTTCGAGACCCAGTACTTC. It is translated as CASSWTGFETQYF.